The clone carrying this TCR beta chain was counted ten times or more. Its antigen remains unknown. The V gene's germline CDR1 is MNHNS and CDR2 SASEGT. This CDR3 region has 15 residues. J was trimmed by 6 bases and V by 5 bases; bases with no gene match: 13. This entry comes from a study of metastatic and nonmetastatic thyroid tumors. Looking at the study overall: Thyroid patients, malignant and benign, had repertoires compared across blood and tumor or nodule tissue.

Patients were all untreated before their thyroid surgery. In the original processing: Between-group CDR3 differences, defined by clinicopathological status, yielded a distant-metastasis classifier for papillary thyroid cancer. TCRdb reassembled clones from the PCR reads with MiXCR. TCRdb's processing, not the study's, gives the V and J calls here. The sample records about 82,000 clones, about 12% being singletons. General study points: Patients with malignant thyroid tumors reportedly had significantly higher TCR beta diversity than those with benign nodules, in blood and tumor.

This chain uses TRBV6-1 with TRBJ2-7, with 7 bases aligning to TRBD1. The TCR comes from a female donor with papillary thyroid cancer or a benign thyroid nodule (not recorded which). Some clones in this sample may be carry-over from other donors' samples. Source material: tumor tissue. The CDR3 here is CASSSPDREGGEQYF. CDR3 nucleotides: TGTGCCAGCAGTTCCCCCGACAGGGAAGGTGGCGAGCAGTACTTC.